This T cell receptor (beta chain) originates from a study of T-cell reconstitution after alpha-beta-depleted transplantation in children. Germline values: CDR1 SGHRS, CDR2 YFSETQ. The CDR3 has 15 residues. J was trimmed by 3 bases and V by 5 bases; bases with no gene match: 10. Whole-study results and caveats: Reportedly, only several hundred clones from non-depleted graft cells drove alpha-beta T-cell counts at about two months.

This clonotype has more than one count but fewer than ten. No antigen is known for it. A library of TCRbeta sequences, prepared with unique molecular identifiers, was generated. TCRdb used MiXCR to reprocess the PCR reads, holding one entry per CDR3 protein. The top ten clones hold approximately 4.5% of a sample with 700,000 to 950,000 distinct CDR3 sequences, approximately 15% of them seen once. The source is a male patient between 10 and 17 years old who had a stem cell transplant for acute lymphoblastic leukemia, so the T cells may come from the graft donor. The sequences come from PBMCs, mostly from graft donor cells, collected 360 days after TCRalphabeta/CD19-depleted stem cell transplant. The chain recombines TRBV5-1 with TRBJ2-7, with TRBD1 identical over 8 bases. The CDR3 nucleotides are TGCGCCAGCAGACTCCTACCGGGACAGGACTACGAGCAGTACTTC. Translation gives CASRLLPGQDYEQYF.